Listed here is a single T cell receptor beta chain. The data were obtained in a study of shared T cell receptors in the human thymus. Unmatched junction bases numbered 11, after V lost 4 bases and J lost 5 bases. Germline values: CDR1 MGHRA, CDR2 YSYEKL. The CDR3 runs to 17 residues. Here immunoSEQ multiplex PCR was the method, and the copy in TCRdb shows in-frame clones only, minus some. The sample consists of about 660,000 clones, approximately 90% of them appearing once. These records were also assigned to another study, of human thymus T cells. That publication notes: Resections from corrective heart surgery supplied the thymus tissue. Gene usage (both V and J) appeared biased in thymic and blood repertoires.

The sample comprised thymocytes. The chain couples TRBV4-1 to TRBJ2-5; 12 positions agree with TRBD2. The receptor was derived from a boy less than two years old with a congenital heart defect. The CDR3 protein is CASSRIFLAGGGETQYF. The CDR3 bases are TGCGCCAGCAGCCGAATCTTCCTAGCGGGAGGGGGGGAGACCCAGTACTTC.